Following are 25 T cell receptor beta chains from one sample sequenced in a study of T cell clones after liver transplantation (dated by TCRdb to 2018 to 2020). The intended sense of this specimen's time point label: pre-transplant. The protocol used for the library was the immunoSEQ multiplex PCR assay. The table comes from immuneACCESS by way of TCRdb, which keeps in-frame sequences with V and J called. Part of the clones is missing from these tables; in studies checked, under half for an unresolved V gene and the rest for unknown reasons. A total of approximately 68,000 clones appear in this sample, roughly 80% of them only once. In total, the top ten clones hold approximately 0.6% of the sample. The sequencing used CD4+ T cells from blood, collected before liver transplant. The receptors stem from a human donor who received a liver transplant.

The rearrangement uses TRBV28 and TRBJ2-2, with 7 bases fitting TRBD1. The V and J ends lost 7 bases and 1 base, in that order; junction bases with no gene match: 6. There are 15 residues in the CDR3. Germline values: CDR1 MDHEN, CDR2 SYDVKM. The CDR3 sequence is CASTFRDRNTGELFF. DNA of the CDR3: TGTGCCAGCACTTTCCGGGACAGGAACACCGGGGAGCTGTTTTTT.

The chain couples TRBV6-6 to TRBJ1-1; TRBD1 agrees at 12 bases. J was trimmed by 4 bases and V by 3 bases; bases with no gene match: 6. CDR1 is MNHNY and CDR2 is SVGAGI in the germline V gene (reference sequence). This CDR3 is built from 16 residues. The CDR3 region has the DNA TGTGCCAGCAGTTATTCGGGACAGGGGGCGCGCACTGAAGCTTTCTTT. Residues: CASSYSGQGARTEAFF.

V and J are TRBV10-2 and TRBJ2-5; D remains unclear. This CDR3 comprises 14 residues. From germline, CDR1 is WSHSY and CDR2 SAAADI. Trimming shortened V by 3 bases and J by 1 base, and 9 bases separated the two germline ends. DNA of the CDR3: TGCGCCAGCAGTGATTTCTCCTTCCAAGAGACCCAGTACTTC. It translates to CASSDFSFQETQYF.

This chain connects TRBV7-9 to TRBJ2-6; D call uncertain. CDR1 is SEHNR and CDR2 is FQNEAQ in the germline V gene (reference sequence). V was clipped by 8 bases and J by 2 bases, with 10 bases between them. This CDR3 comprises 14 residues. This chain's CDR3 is CASPPRPGANVLTF. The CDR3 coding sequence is TGTGCCAGCCCCCCCAGACCTGGGGCCAACGTCCTGACTTTC.

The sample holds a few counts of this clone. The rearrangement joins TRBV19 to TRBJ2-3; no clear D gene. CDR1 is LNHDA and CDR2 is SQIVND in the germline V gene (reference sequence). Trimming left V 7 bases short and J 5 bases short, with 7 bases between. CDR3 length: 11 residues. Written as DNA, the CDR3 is TGTGCCAGTACGGGCAGAGATACGCAGTATTTT. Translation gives CASTGRDTQYF.

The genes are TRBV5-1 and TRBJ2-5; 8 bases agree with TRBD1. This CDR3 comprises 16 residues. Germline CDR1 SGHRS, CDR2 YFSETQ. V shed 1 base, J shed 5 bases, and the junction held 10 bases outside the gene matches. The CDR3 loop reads CASSLRPGQVEETQYF. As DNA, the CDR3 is TGCGCCAGCAGCTTGAGGCCGGGACAGGTTGAGGAGACCCAGTACTTC.

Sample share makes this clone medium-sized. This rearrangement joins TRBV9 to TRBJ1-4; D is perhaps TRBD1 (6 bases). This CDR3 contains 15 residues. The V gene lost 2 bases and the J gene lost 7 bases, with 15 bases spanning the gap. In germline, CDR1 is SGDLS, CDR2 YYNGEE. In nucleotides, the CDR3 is TGTGCCAGCAGCGTCTCAGGGGCGCGGGGTGAAAAACTGTTTTTT. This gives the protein CASSVSGARGEKLFF.

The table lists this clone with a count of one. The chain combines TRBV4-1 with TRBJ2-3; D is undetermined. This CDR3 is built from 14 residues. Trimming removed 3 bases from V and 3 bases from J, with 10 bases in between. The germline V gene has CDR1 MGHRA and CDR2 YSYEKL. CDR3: CASSQGKSTDTQYF. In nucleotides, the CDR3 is TGCGCCAGCAGCCAGGGCAAATCAACAGATACGCAGTATTTT.

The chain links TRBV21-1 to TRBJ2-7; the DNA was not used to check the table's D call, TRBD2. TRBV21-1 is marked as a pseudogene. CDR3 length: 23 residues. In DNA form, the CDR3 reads TGTGCCAGCAGCAAAGCGAGGAGGCAGCTTCGTTTAGCGGGAGGGCCGATCGGGGACGAGCAGTACTTC. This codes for CASSKARRQLRLAGGPIGDEQYF.

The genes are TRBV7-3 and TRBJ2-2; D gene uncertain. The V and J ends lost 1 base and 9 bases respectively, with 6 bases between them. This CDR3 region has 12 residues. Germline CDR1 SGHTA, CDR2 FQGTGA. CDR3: CASSLIKRELFF. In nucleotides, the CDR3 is TGTGCCAGCAGCTTAATAAAAAGGGAGCTGTTTTTT.

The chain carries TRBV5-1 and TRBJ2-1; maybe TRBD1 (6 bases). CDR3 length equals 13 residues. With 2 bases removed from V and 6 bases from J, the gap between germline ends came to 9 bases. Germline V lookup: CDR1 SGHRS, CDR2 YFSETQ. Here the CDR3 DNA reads TGCGCCAGCAGCTTTGGGGACATCAATGAGCAGTTCTTC. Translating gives CASSFGDINEQFF.

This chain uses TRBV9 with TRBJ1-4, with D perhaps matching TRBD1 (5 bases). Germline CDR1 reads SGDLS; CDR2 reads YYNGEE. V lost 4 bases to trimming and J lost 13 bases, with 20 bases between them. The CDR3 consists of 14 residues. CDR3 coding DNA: TGTGCCAGCAGCCCGGGGGTTACCTGGGCAGGACTGTTTTTT. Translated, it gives CASSPGVTWAGLFF.

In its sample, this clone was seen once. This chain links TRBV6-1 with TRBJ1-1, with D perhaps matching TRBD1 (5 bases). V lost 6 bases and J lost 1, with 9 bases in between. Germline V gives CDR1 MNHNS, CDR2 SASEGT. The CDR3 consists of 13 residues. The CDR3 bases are TGTGCCAGCAGCGCCAGGGAGAACACTGAAGCTTTCTTT. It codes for CASSARENTEAFF.

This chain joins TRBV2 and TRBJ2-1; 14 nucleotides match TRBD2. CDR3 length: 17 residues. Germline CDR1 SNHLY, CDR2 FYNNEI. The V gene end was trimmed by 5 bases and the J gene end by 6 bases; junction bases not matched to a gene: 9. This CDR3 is CASSRGLAGGGGNEQFF. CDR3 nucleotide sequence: TGTGCCAGCAGTCGTGGACTAGCGGGAGGAGGTGGCAATGAGCAGTTCTTC.

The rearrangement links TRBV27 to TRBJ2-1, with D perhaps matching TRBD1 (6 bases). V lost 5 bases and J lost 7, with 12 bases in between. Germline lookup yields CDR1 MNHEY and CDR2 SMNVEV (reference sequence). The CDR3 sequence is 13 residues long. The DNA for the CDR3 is TGTGCCAGCAGTCTATTACAGGGTAATGAGCAGTTCTTC. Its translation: CASSLLQGNEQFF.

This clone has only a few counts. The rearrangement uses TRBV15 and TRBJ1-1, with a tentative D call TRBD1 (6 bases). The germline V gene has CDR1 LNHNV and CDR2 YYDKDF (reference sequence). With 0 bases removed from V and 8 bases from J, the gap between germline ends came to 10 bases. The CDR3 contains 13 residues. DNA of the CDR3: TGTGCCACCAGCAGAGATTCCGACAGGGAAGCTTTCTTT. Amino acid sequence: CATSRDSDREAFF.

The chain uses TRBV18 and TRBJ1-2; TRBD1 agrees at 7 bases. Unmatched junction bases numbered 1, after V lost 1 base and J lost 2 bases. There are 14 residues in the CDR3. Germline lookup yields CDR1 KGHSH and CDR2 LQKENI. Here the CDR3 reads CASSPQGQNYGYTF. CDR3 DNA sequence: TGTGCCAGCTCACCACAGGGACAGAACTATGGCTACACCTTC.

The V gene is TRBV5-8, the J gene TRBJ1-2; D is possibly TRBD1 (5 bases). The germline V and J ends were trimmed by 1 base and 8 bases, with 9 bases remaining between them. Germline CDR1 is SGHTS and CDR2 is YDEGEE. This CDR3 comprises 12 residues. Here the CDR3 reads CASSLRRGGYTF. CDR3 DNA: TGTGCCAGCAGCTTGCGGAGGGGCGGCTACACCTTC.

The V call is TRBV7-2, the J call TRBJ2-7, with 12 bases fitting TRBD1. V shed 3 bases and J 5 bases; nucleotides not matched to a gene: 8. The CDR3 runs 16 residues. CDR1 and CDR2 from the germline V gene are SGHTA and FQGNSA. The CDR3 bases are TGTGCCAGCAGCTTGCATAGAGGGACAGGGGGCAACGAGCAGTACTTC. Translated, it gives CASSLHRGTGGNEQYF.

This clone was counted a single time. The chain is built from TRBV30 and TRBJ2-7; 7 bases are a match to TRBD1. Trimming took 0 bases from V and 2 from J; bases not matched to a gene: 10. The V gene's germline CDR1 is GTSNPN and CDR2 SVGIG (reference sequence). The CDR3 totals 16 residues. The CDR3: CAWSVRIGRGTYEQYF. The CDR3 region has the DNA TGTGCCTGGAGTGTACGTATCGGCAGGGGGACCTACGAGCAGTACTTC.

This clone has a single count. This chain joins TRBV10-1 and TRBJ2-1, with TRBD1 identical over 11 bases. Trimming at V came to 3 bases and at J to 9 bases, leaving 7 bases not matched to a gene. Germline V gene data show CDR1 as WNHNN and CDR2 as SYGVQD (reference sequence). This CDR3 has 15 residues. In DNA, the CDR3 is TGCGCCAGCAGTGACGGGACAGGGGGATCGGGTGAGCAGTTCTTC. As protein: CASSDGTGGSGEQFF.

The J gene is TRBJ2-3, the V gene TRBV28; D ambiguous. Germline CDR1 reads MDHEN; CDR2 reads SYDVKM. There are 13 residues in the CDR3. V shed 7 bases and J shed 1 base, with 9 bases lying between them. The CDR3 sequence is CASIRQGTDTQYF. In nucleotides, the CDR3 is TGTGCCAGCATACGGCAGGGCACAGATACGCAGTATTTT.

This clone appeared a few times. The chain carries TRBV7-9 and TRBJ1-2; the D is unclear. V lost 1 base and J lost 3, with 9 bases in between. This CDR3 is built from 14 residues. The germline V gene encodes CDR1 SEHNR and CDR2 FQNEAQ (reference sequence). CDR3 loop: CASSLGQAYYGYTF. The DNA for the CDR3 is TGTGCCAGCAGCTTAGGGCAGGCATACTATGGCTACACCTTC. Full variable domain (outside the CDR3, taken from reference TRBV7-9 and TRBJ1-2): DTGVSQNPRHKITKRGQNVTFRCDPISEHNRLYWYRQTLGQGPEFLTYFQNEAQLEKSRLLSDRFSAERPKGSFSTLEIQRTEQGDSAMYLCASSLGQAYYGYTFGSGTRLTVV.

The CDR3 is CASSLSRTGAGNTIYF. The CDR3 DNA reads TGTGCCAGCAGCTTATCCCGGACAGGGGCAGGAAACACCATATATTTT. The chain recombines TRBV7-2 with TRBJ1-3; 9 nucleotides agree with TRBD1. V was clipped by 2 bases and J by 4 bases; unmatched bases: 6. CDR1 and CDR2 from the germline V gene are SGHTA and FQGNSA. The CDR3 has 16 amino acids.

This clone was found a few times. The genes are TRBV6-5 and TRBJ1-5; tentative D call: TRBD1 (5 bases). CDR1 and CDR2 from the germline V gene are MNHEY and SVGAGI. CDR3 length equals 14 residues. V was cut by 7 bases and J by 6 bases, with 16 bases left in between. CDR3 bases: TGTGCCAGCACCCGAGTATATGGGGCTCAGCCCCAGCATTTT. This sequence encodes CASTRVYGAQPQHF.